This TCR beta chain comes out of a study of T-cell memory formation after mild COVID-19. Notes on the study in general: Clones which contracted sat mainly in CM and EM if CD4+, and in EMRA if CD8+. Clones shrinking from day 15 to 85 showed even CD4/CD8 mixes; later expanders tilted CD4+.

About this clonotype: Its antigen is as yet unknown.

5'RACE with constant-segment primers built TCRalpha and TCRbeta cDNA libraries with UMIs. TCRdb reprocessed the 5' RACE reads via MiXCR and lists one record per CDR3 protein. The sample includes hundreds of thousands of distinct CDR3 sequences, 13% to 15% of them seen just once. Germline CDR1 SGHRS, CDR2 YFSETQ. The CDR3 length is 13 residues. The V end lost 4 bases, the J end lost 7 bases, and 14 bases lay between the germline ends. V is TRBV5-1 and J is TRBJ1-2; D may be TRBD1 (5 bases). This TCR came from a man aged 18-30 years who had mild COVID-19 (a few samples of this study predate the infection). Cell type and time point are not known. The sequencing sample was made of PBMCs or a T cell subset sorted from them (not recorded which). The CDR3 DNA is TGCGCCAGCAGCCCGGACAACCCACGTGGCTACACCTTC. Translation: CASSPDNPRGYTF.